The T cell receptor (beta chain) under discussion was sequenced for a study of blood T cell repertoires in COVID-19. Study as a whole: COVID-19 samples, acute and convalescent, were from the United States, Italy and Spain. T cells, B-cell-depleted T cells, or PBMCs supplied cDNA or gDNA.

Original analysis: For nucleated cells, counts were estimated from reference gene primer amplification. Sequencing was performed with immunoSEQ multiplex PCR; in TCRdb, only in-frame clones are kept and a portion is missing. The DNA gave D and trimming, while V, J and clone size come from that table. The table includes some 260,000 clones, roughly 90% detected once. This CDR3 spans 15 amino acids. Looked up from germline, CDR1 is MNHEY and CDR2 is SMNVEV (reference sequence). V was clipped by 5 bases and J by 3 bases; unmatched bases: 9. The sequence was obtained from a woman aged 30 to 39 with acute or convalescent COVID-19. The chain combines TRBV27 with TRBJ1-2, with TRBD1 matching 7 bases. The specimen was peripheral blood. CDR3: CASSPPGQRDYGYTF. CDR3 DNA sequence: TGTGCCAGCAGTCCGCCGGGACAGCGGGACTATGGCTACACCTTC.